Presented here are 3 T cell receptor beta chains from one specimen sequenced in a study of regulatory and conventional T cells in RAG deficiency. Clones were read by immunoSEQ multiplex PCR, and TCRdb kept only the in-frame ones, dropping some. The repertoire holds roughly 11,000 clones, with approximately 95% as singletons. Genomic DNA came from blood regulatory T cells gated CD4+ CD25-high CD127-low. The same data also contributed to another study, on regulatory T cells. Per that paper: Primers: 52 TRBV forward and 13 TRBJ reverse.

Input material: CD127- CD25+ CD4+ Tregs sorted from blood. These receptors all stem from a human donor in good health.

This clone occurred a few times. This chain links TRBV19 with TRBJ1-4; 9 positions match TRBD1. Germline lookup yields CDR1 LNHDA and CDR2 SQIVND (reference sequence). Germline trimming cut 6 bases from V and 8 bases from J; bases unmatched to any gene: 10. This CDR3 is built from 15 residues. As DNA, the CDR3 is TGTGCCAGTAGGGGGACCGGGACAGGGTTGGAAAAACTGTTTTTT. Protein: CASRGTGTGLEKLFF.

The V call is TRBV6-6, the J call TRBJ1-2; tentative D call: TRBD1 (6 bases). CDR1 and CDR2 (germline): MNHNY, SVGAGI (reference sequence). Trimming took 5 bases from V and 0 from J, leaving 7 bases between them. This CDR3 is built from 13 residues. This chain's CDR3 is CASSKGANYGYTF. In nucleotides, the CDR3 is TGTGCCAGCAGTAAGGGGGCTAACTATGGCTACACCTTC.

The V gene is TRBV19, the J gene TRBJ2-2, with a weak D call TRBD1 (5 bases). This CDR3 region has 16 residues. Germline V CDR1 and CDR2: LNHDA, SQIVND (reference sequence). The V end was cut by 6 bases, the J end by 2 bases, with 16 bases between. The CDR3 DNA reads TGTGCCAGTAGGATCGACAGTGCCCTAAACACCGGGGAGCTGTTTTTT. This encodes CASRIDSALNTGELFF.